The following is a T cell receptor beta chain sequence with its context. It has no known antigen specificity. No base quality information exists; no much larger clone differs at one position. The collaborating institutions used their own protocols to collect whole blood in K2EDTA tubes. For TCRbeta analysis, collaborators shipped samples as frozen whole blood, isolated PBMCs, or DNA extracted from either of those sample types. TCRbeta CDR3 regions were amplified from genomic DNA using the immunoSEQ Assay, a bias-controlled multiplex PCR. The paper's processing steps were these. Nucleated cell counts per sample were estimated from amplification of reference gene primers within the assay. To quantify the absolute abundance of each unique TCRbeta CDR3 rearrangement, sequence reads were collapsed and filtered. Productive Simpson clonality was computed per sample as the square root of Simpson's diversity index over productive rearrangements. In TCRdb, the immuneACCESS table is reduced to in-frame sequences with V and J assigned. These tables do not hold every clone; where another copy was compared, an unresolved V gene accounts for under half, and the others remain unexplained. V and J calls and clone size are copied from that table; D and trimming were computed from the DNA. Present in this sample are approximately 250,000 clones, 86% of which were seen just once. In total, the top ten clones hold about 8.6% of the sample.

The record originates from a study of blood T cell repertoires in COVID-19 (TCRdb year 2020). For context, the study as a whole: Collaborator samples came from the United States, Italy and Spain and covered acute and convalescent phases of COVID-19. A de-identified subject ID, COVID-19 status, age in years and sex were almost always included in the sample metadata. Samples were obtained from the ongoing ImmuneRACE study (first 160 participants) and from 1,200 or so subjects provided by 6 global collaborators. The repertoires were made available in a free public database intended to serve as a resource for research on the immune response to SARS-CoV-2. Where HLA class I and class II types were available, the types were taken from metadata supplied by the sample provider, not from assay-based typing. The material from the prospective study consisted of cDNA or gDNA derived from T cells, B-cell-depleted T cells, or PBMCs. The dataset comprised deeply sampled blood TCRbeta repertoires from subjects exposed to, actively infected with, or recovered from COVID-19. Overall results and qualifications from the work: How much clinical and demographic metadata was included differed by source and by participant, and the metadata was provided uncurated.

V and J are trimmed by 11 bases and 5 bases, and the gene matches miss 4 bases of the junction. From its cysteine to its phenylalanine, the CDR3 spans 12 amino acids. Of the read, only the CDR3 DNA is kept; its 36 bases are in frame from base 1. The germline V gene specifies ENHRY as CDR1 and SYGVKD as CDR2. What was sequenced was peripheral blood. The rearranged segments are TRBV10-3 and TRBJ2-1, with 9 junctional bases fitting TRBD2. This sequence originates from a man in his forties or fifties with active or convalescent COVID-19. The CDR3 here reads CASTSGDNEQFF. The DNA sequence reads TGTGCCTCGACTAGCGGCGACAATGAGCAGTTCTTC.